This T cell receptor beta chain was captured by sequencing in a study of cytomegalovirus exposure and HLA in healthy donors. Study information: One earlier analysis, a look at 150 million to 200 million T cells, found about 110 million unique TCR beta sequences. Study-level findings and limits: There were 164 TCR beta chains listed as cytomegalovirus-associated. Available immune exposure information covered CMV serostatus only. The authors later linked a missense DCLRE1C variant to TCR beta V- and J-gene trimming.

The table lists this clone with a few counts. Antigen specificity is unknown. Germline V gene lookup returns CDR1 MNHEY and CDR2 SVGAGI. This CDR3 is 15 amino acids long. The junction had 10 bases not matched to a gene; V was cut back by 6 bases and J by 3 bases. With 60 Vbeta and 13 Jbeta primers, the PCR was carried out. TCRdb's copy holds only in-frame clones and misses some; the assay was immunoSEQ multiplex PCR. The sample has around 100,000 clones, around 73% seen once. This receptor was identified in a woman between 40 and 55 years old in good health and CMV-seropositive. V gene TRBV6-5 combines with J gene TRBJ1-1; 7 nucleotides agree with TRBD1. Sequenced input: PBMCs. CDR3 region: CASSPLEGAHTEAFF. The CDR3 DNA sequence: TGTGCCAGCAGCCCCCTCGAGGGGGCCCACACTGAAGCTTTCTTT.